This record looks at one T cell receptor beta chain sequence and its context. The data were taken from a study of T-cell memory formation after mild COVID-19. A 5'RACE reaction primed in the constant segment made cDNA libraries of TCR alpha and TCR beta, and these carried sample barcodes and UMIs. TCRdb re-called the 5' RACE reads through MiXCR, storing one row per CDR3 protein. The profile shows hundreds of thousands of distinct CDR3 sequences, around 15% of them singletons. The CDR3 is made up of 14 amino acids. Germline loops: CDR1 SGHDN, CDR2 FVKESK. The ends lost 4 bases at V and 5 bases at J; junction bases unmatched: 6.

The chain combines TRBV14 with TRBJ1-2, with 8 bases aligning to TRBD1. The sequence came from a man aged 18 to 29 who had mild COVID-19 (a few samples of this study predate the infection). Cell type and time point are not known. Sequenced: PBMCs or a T cell subset sorted from them (not recorded which). CDR3 in amino acids: CASSPDRGFYGYTF. The CDR3 region has the DNA TGTGCCAGCAGCCCAGACAGGGGCTTTTATGGCTACACCTTC.